This entry is about one T cell receptor (beta chain). Its recognized antigen is unknown. No much larger clone exists at a distance of one base, and base qualities are not known. CDR3 length: 12 amino acids, cysteine to phenylalanine. Only the CDR3 part of the read is kept: 36 bases, read in frame from the first base. According to the germline V gene (reference sequence), CDR1 reads LNHDA and CDR2 reads SQIVND. V loses 10 bases, J loses 4 bases, and the germline ends lie 13 bases apart. The collaborating institutions used their own protocols to collect whole blood in K2EDTA tubes. Collaborator samples were shipped for TCRbeta analysis as frozen whole blood, isolated PBMCs, or DNA extracted from either sample type. The source of the sample is a study of blood T cell repertoires in COVID-19 (dated by TCRdb to about 2020). Background for the entire study: The collaborator samples originated in the United States, Italy and Spain and spanned the acute and convalescent phases of COVID-19. The prospective study material was composed of cDNA or gDNA derived from T cells, B-cell-depleted T cells, or PBMCs. Deeply sampled blood TCRbeta repertoires from subjects exposed to, actively infected with, or recovered from COVID-19 were included in the dataset. The repertoires were released in a freely available public database meant as a resource for research on the immune response to SARS-CoV-2. Samples came from the ongoing ImmuneRACE study (first 160 participants) plus 1,254 subjects from 6 global collaborators. Sample metadata almost always included a de-identified subject ID, COVID-19 status, age in years and sex. Where available, HLA class I and class II types were taken from metadata supplied by the sample provider and were not determined by assay-based typing. The paper as a whole reports these results and caveats: The amount of clinical and demographic metadata varied by source and participant and was provided uncurated.

TCRbeta CDR3 regions were amplified from genomic DNA using the immunoSEQ Assay, a bias-controlled multiplex PCR. The study's own analysis went as follows. Nucleated cell counts per sample were estimated from amplification of reference gene primers within the assay. Sequence reads were collapsed and filtered to measure the absolute abundance of every unique TCRbeta CDR3 rearrangement. For each sample, productive Simpson clonality was calculated by taking the square root of Simpson's diversity index across productive rearrangements. Entries here come from immuneACCESS through TCRdb and include only in-frame sequences with V and J called. Some clones fail to appear in such tables; in the studies checked, an unresolved V gene covers under half of the shortfall, and the cause of the remainder is unknown. V, J and clone size are taken as reported in that table, and D and trimming were inferred from the DNA itself. This sample holds 60,000 to 90,000 clones; over 80% were observed only once. More than 5% of the sample is taken by the ten largest.

This clonotype was obtained from a man aged 55 to 69 with active or convalescent COVID-19. The chain was built from TRBV19 and TRBJ1-1; too little of a D gene remains to name it. The source material was peripheral blood. At the DNA level, the sequence is TGTGCCATACACGGAGGCACCACTGAAGCTTTCTTT. This codes for CAIHGGTTEAFF.